This T cell receptor beta chain was captured in a study of blood T cell repertoires in COVID-19. On the study more broadly: Collection of acute and convalescent COVID-19 samples took place in the United States, Italy and Spain. PBMCs, B-cell-depleted T cells, or T cells were the source of the cDNA or gDNA that made up the material.

The germline V gene has CDR1 SEHNR and CDR2 FQNEAQ (reference sequence). This CDR3 comprises 14 residues. Trimming took off 1 base at V and 8 bases at J, with 14 bases between the two ends. Methods used by the authors: It was from reference gene primer amplification that nucleated cell counts were estimated. The data were produced by immunoSEQ multiplex PCR, yet TCRdb's version contains in-frame clones alone and is incomplete. V, J and clone size reflect that table, while D and trimming were determined from the DNA. The repertoire holds 120,000 to 150,000 clones, roughly 90% seen once, with about 2.1% in the top ten.

Sequenced material: peripheral blood. This clonotype was obtained from a human donor in a cohort sampled during active COVID-19. The J gene is TRBJ1-2, the V gene TRBV7-9; D is unresolved. CDR3 region: CASSLEPRRGGYTF. The CDR3, as DNA: TGTGCCAGCAGCTTAGAGCCCCGGAGAGGAGGCTACACCTTC.